These 25 T cell receptor beta chains share one sample of origin, sequenced in a study of OX40 agonist ivuxolimab in advanced cancers. The table came from immunoSEQ multiplex PCR; TCRdb's copy has only in-frame clones and leaves some out. Of 48,000 or so clones listed, 85% to 90% are singletons. The source was CD4+ or CD8+ T cells sorted from blood, collected in a trial of the OX40 agonist ivuxolimab. Source of these receptors: an adult with an advanced solid tumor such as melanoma, head and neck, liver or kidney cancer.

The V call is TRBV25-1, the J call TRBJ2-5; 7 bases agree with TRBD1. Germline V gene data show CDR1 as MGHDK and CDR2 as SYGVNS. There are 17 residues in the CDR3. V lost 2 bases to trimming and J lost 5 bases; unmatched junction nucleotides: 14. As DNA, the CDR3 is TGTGCCAGCAGTGAAAATTCGAGGACAGGTATATGGGAGACCCAGTACTTC. This sequence encodes CASSENSRTGIWETQYF.

As regards this clone: The junction differs from germline at one of its ends, possibly a read error. Other DNA sequences in the same sample also yield this CDR3. The rearrangement links TRBV6-1 to TRBJ1-5; the D is unclear. Germline V gene data show CDR1 as MNHNS and CDR2 as SASEGT. The CDR3 totals 14 residues. The CDR3 region has the DNA TGTGCCAGCAGACAGAGGGATAGCAATCAACCCCAGCATTTT. It specifies CASRQRDSNQPQHF.

The CDR3 here is CASSESRGRTGELFF. In DNA form, the CDR3 reads TGCGCCAGCAGTGAGTCAAGAGGAAGGACCGGGGAGCTGTTTTTT. The rearrangement uses TRBV10-2 and TRBJ2-2; D uncertain. The germline gives CDR1 WSHSY, CDR2 SAAADI. The germline V and J ends were trimmed by 0 bases and 5 bases, with 10 bases remaining between them. The CDR3 sequence is 15 residues long.

This clone was seen a single time. Within the sample, other DNA sequences also encode this same CDR3. The J gene is TRBJ1-5, the V gene TRBV7-9, with a weak D call TRBD1 (5 bases). Germline V gives CDR1 SEHNR, CDR2 FQNEAQ (reference sequence). The CDR3 runs to 16 residues. The V and J ends lost 4 bases and 0 bases respectively, with 13 bases between them. CDR3 DNA: TGTGCCAGCAGCTCGCGGGACGGTAATAGCAATCAGCCCCAGCATTTT. Its protein is CASSSRDGNSNQPQHF.

This chain links TRBV5-1 with TRBJ1-2; D is unclear. This CDR3 has 12 residues. Trimming removed 5 bases from V and 1 base from J, with 6 bases in between. Per germline, CDR1 SGHRS and CDR2 YFSETQ. The CDR3 reads CASREDNYGYTF. In DNA form, the CDR3 reads TGCGCCAGCAGGGAAGATAACTATGGCTACACCTTC.

The chain is built from TRBV7-9 and TRBJ1-2; no clear D gene. This CDR3 region has 15 residues. CDR1 and CDR2 (germline): SEHNR, FQNEAQ (reference sequence). The V end lost 5 bases, the J end lost 4 bases, and 17 bases lay between the germline ends. The CDR3 sequence is CASSPSVPGLYGYTF. As DNA, the CDR3 is TGTGCCAGCAGCCCGAGCGTTCCAGGCCTCTATGGCTACACCTTC.

The count of this clone is one. The chain joins TRBV11-3 to TRBJ2-3; D ambiguous. The germline V gene has CDR1 SGHNT and CDR2 YENEEA. The V gene lost 1 base and the J gene lost 7 bases, with 12 bases spanning the gap. The CDR3 covers 14 residues. CDR3 residues: CASSLGGYSNTQYF. The CDR3, as DNA: TGTGCCAGCAGCTTAGGGGGTTATAGCAATACGCAGTATTTT.

The chain couples TRBV6-6 to TRBJ2-2, with D perhaps matching TRBD1 (6 bases). V lost 7 bases, J lost 3 bases, and 12 bases lay in between. The CDR3 is made up of 14 amino acids. The germline gives CDR1 MNHNY, CDR2 SVGAGI (reference sequence). CDR3 region: CASIPRGYTGELFF. The DNA for the CDR3 is TGTGCCAGCATTCCGAGGGGGTACACCGGGGAGCTGTTTTTT.

The rearrangement links TRBV11-2 to TRBJ1-1; D is possibly TRBD1 (6 bases). Trimming removed 4 bases from V and 7 bases from J, with 10 bases in between. From germline, CDR1 is SGHAT and CDR2 FQNNGV. The CDR3 has 12 amino acids. The CDR3 sequence: CASSSTGLEAFF. The CDR3 coding sequence is TGTGCCAGCAGCTCTACAGGGCTTGAAGCTTTCTTT. The whole variable domain, remainder taken from reference TRBV11-2 and TRBJ1-1, is EAGVAQSPRYKIIEKRQSVAFWCNPISGHATLYWYQQILGQGPKLLIQFQNNGVVDDSQLPKDRFSAERLKGVDSTLKIQPAKLEDSAVYLCASSSTGLEAFFGQGTRLTVV.

The chain has TRBV18 and TRBJ1-1; tentatively, D is TRBD1 (5 bases). The CDR3 is 14 amino acids. The germline V gene has CDR1 KGHSH and CDR2 LQKENI. V lost 1 base to trimming and J lost 1 base, with 7 bases between them. CDR3 DNA: TGTGCCAGCTCACCACGCGGGGGGAACACTGAAGCTTTCTTT. Its translation is CASSPRGGNTEAFF.

The chain employs TRBV11-1 and TRBJ1-2; D gene unclear. The CDR3 length is 14 residues. Germline-derived CDR1 and CDR2 are SGHAT and FQDESV (reference sequence). Trimming cost V 0 bases and J 6 bases, with 11 bases left between them. The CDR3 here is CASSLAGIPHGYTF. The DNA for the CDR3 is TGTGCCAGCAGCTTAGCCGGGATCCCTCATGGCTACACCTTC. Filled out from reference TRBV11-1 and TRBJ1-2, the complete variable domain reads EAEVAQSPRYKITEKSQAVAFWCDPISGHATLYWYRQILGQGPELLVQFQDESVVDDSQLPKDRFSAERLKGVDSTLKIQPAELGDSAMYLCASSLAGIPHGYTFGSGTRLTVV.

Worth noting for this clone: The junction and the germline gene differ at one end; a read error may be behind it. The rearrangement joins TRBV2 to TRBJ1-1; possible D gene TRBD1, 6 bases. Germline-derived CDR1 and CDR2 are SNHLY and FYNNEI. The CDR3 totals 15 residues. CDR3 amino acids: CASRRLGTPNIEAFF. As DNA, the CDR3 is TGTGCCAGCAGACGTCTCGGGACACCGAACATTGAAGCTTTCTTT.

The CDR3: CASSELGDNNQPQHF. As DNA, the CDR3 is TGTGCCAGCAGTGAATTGGGGGACAACAATCAGCCCCAGCATTTT. This chain joins TRBV25-1 and TRBJ1-5; possibly TRBD1 for D (6 bases). The V end lost 1 base, the J end lost 3 bases, and 10 bases lay between the germline ends. In germline, CDR1 is MGHDK, CDR2 SYGVNS. The CDR3 extends over 15 amino acids.

V and J are TRBV6-1 and TRBJ2-5, with D possibly matching TRBD2 (5 bases). The CDR3 sequence is 13 residues long. The V end was cut by 8 bases, the J end by 1 base, with 11 bases between. The germline CDR1 and CDR2 sequences are MNHNS and SASEGT. CDR3 in DNA: TGTGCCAGCGGAGACTATTCCCAAGAGACCCAGTACTTC. Its translation is CASGDYSQETQYF.

The V call is TRBV19, the J call TRBJ2-3, with D possibly being TRBD2 (6 bases). The V gene lost 5 bases and the J gene lost 1 base, with 13 bases spanning the gap. CDR1 is LNHDA and CDR2 is SQIVND in the germline V gene (reference sequence). This CDR3 has 15 amino acids. This CDR3 reads CASSVEAGRTDTQYF. In DNA form, the CDR3 reads TGTGCCAGTAGTGTCGAAGCGGGCCGCACAGATACGCAGTATTTT.

V and J are TRBV5-6 and TRBJ2-5; 10 nucleotides line up with TRBD1. CDR3 size: 14 residues. V lost 5 bases and J lost 5; bases outside the gene matches: 6. Germline assignment: CDR1 SGHDT and CDR2 YYEEEE. The CDR3: CASRGTGEGETQYF. CDR3 sequence (DNA): TGTGCCAGCAGGGGGACAGGGGAAGGGGAGACCCAGTACTTC.

V is TRBV5-4 and J is TRBJ2-7, with TRBD2 as a possible D gene (5 bases). Between the trimmed V and J ends, which lost 3 bases and 4 bases, there was a span of 20 bases. This CDR3 spans 16 amino acids. The germline gives CDR1 SGHNT, CDR2 YYREEE (reference sequence). The CDR3 DNA is TGTGCCAGCAGCTCTTCTGGCGGGTGGGGTAGGTACGAGCAGTACTTC. It encodes CASSSSGGWGRYEQYF.

The rearrangement links TRBV6-5 to TRBJ2-1, with TRBD2 matching over 11 bases. The junction had 7 bases not matched to a gene; V was cut back by 6 bases and J by 6 bases. CDR3 length equals 15 residues. Germline V gene lookup returns CDR1 MNHEY and CDR2 SVGAGI. This CDR3 is CASSLTSGSINEQFF. For the CDR3, the DNA is TGTGCCAGCAGCCTAACTAGCGGGAGTATCAATGAGCAGTTCTTC.

The chain combines TRBV9 with TRBJ1-5; 11 bases fit TRBD1. V shed 3 bases, J shed 7 bases, and the junction held 3 bases outside the gene matches. The CDR3 has 14 amino acids. Germline assignment: CDR1 SGDLS and CDR2 YYNGEE. The CDR3 DNA reads TGTGCCAGCAGCGAGGGACAGGGGGACCAGCCCCAGCATTTT. Protein sequence: CASSEGQGDQPQHF.

The V and J genes are TRBV7-9 and TRBJ2-3; TRBD1 is a possible D gene (6 bases). This CDR3 contains 15 residues. Germline CDR1 SEHNR, CDR2 FQNEAQ (reference sequence). V was shortened by 1 base and J by 3 bases, with 11 bases between the two germline ends. The CDR3: CASSLDTGLTDTQYF. DNA of the CDR3: TGTGCCAGCAGCTTAGATACAGGGTTAACAGATACGCAGTATTTT.

The chain combines TRBV7-2 with TRBJ1-3; D call uncertain. The CDR3 consists of 14 residues. Trimming left V 2 bases short and J 0 bases short, with 5 bases between. Per germline, CDR1 SGHTA and CDR2 FQGNSA. The chain's CDR3 is CASSLPVSGNTIYF. In DNA form, the CDR3 reads TGTGCCAGCAGCTTACCAGTCTCTGGAAACACCATATATTTT.

The J gene is TRBJ2-3, the V gene TRBV6-5; 9 nucleotides match TRBD1. V shed 5 bases, J shed 6 bases, and the junction held 6 bases outside the gene matches. Looked up from germline, CDR1 is MNHEY and CDR2 is SVGAGI. There are 14 residues in the CDR3. CDR3 DNA: TGTGCCAGCAGTCCACGGACAGGGGTGGATACGCAGTATTTT. This sequence encodes CASSPRTGVDTQYF.

This CDR3 reads CASSPRLGNTGELFF. The CDR3 DNA follows: TGTGCCAGCAGCCCTCGACTGGGAAACACCGGGGAGCTGTTTTTT. The chain uses TRBV7-2 and TRBJ2-2; the D is unclear. Between the trimmed V and J ends, which lost 5 bases and 2 bases, there was a span of 12 bases. There are 15 residues in the CDR3. Germline V gene sequence: CDR1 SGHTA, CDR2 FQGNSA.

The V call is TRBV25-1, the J call TRBJ2-2; maybe TRBD2 (5 bases). Germline-derived CDR1 and CDR2 are MGHDK and SYGVNS. V was cut by 3 bases and J by 6 bases, with 11 bases left in between. This CDR3 has 14 residues. Here the CDR3 DNA reads TGTGCCAGCAGTGACCCGGGGTTACCCGGGGAGCTGTTTTTT. It encodes CASSDPGLPGELFF.

This clone was seen once. The V call is TRBV7-3, the J call TRBJ2-7; 7 bases align to TRBD2. This CDR3 spans 14 amino acids. CDR1 is SGHTA and CDR2 is FQGTGA in the germline V gene. V dropped 0 bases and J dropped 3; count of bases not matched to a gene: 2. This chain's CDR3 is CASSLTGDYYEQYF. Here the CDR3 DNA reads TGTGCCAGCAGCTTAACTGGGGACTACTACGAGCAGTACTTC.